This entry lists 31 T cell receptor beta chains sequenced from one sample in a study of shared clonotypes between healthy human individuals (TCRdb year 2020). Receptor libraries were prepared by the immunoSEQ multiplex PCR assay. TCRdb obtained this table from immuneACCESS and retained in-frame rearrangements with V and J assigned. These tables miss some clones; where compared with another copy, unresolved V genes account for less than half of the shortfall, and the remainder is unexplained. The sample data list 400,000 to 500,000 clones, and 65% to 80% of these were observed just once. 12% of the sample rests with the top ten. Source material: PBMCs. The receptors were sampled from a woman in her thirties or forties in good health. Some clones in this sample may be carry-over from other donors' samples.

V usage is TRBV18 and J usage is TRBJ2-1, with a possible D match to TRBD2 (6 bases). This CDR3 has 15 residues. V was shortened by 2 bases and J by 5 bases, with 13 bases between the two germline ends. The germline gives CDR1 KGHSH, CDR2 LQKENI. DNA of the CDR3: TGTGCCAGCTCACCAAGGGACTCCCAAGACAATGAGCAGTTCTTC. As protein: CASSPRDSQDNEQFF.

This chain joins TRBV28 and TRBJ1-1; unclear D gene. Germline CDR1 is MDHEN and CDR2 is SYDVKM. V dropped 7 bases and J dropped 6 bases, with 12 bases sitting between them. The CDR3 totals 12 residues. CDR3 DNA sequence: TGTGCCAGCACCTCCTTGGGCCCTGAAGCTTTCTTT. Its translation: CASTSLGPEAFF.

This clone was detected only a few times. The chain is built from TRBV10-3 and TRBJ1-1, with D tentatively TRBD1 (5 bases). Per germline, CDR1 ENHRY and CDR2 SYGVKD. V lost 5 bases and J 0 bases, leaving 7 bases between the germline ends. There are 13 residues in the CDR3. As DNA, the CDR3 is TGTGCCATCAGTCGGGACTTGAACACTGAAGCTTTCTTT. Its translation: CAISRDLNTEAFF.

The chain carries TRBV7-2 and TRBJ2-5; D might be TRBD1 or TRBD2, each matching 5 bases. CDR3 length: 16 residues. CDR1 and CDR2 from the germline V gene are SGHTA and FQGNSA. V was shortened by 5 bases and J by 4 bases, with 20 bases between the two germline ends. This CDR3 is CASSANTGTVRETQYF. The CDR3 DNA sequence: TGTGCCAGCAGCGCGAACACCGGGACCGTTAGAGAGACCCAGTACTTC.

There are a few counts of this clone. For the CDR3, the DNA is TGCGCCAGCAGCCCGTTAGCGGGACTTGCCGGGGAGCTGTTTTTT. Translated, it gives CASSPLAGLAGELFF. This sequence joins TRBV4-3 and TRBJ2-2; 8 nucleotides agree with TRBD2. Germline assignment: CDR1 LGHNA and CDR2 YSLEER. V shed 4 bases and J 6 bases; nucleotides not matched to a gene: 7. CDR3 length: 15 residues.

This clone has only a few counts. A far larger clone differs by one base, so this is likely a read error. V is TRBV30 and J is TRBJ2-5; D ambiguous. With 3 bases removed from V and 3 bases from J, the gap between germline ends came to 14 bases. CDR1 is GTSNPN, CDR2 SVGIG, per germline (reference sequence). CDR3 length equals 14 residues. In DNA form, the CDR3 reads TGTGCCTGGAGGAGGCTCCTGTACAAAGAGACCCAGTACTTC. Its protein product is CAWRRLLYKETQYF.

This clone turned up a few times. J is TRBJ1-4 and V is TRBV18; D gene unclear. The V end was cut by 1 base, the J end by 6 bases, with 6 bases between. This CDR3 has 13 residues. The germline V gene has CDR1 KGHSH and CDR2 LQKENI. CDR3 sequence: CASSPRGDEKLFF. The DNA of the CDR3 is TGTGCCAGCTCACCACGAGGAGATGAAAAACTGTTTTTT. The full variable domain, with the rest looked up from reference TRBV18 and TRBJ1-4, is NAGVMQNPRHLVRRRGQEARLRCSPMKGHSHVYWYRQLPEEGLKFMVYLQKENIIDESGMPKERFSAEFPKEGPSILRIQQVVRGDSAAYFCASSPRGDEKLFFGSGTQLSVL.

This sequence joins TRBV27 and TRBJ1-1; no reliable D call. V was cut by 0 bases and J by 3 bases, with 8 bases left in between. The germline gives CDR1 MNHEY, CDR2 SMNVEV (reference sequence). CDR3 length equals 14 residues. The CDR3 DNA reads TGTGCCAGCAGTTTATCAGGGAGTTACACTGAAGCTTTCTTT. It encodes CASSLSGSYTEAFF.

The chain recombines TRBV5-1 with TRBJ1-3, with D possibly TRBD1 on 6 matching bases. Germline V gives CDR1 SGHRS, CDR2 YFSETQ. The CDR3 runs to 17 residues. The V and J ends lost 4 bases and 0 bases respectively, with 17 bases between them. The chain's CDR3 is CASSQSPGQLSGNTIYF. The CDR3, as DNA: TGCGCCAGCAGCCAATCGCCGGGACAACTCTCTGGAAACACCATATATTTT.

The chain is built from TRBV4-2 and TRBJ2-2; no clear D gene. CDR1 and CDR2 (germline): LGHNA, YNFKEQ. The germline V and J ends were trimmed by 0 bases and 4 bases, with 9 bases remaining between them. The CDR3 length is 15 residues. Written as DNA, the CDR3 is TGTGCCAGCAGCCAAGATTCGGTAGGCACCGGGGAGCTGTTTTTT. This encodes CASSQDSVGTGELFF.

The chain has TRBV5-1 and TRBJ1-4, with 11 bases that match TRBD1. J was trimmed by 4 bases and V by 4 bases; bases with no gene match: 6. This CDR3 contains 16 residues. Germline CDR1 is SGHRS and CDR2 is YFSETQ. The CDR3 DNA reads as TGCGCCAGCAGCCCAGGGACAGGGGGATTTAATGAAAAACTGTTTTTT. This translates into CASSPGTGGFNEKLFF.

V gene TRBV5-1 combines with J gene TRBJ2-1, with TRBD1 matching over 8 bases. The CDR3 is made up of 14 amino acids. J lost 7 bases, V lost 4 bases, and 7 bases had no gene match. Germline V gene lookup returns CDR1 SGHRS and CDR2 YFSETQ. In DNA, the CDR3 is TGCGCCAGCAGCCAACGGGACAGGCCTAATGAGCAGTTCTTC. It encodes CASSQRDRPNEQFF.

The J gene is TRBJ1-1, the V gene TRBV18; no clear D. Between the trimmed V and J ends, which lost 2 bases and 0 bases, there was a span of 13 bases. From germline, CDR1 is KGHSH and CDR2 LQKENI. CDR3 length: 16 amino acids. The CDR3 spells CASSPSGVRLNTEAFF. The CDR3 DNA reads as TGTGCCAGCTCACCAAGTGGGGTCCGGCTGAACACTGAAGCTTTCTTT. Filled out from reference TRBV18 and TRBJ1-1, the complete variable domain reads NAGVMQNPRHLVRRRGQEARLRCSPMKGHSHVYWYRQLPEEGLKFMVYLQKENIIDESGMPKERFSAEFPKEGPSILRIQQVVRGDSAAYFCASSPSGVRLNTEAFFGQGTRLTVV.

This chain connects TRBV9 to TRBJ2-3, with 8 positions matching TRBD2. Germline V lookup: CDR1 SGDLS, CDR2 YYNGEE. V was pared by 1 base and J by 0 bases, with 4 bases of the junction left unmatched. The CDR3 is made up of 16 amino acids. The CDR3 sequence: CASSVRSGGSTDTQYF. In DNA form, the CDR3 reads TGTGCCAGCAGCGTACGCAGCGGGGGCAGCACAGATACGCAGTATTTT.

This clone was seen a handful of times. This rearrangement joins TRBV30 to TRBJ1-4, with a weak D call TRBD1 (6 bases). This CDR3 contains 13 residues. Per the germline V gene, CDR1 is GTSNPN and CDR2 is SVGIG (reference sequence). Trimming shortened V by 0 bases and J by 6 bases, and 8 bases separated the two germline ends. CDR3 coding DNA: TGTGCCTGGAGTGTAAGGGGGGATGAAAAACTGTTTTTT. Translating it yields CAWSVRGDEKLFF.

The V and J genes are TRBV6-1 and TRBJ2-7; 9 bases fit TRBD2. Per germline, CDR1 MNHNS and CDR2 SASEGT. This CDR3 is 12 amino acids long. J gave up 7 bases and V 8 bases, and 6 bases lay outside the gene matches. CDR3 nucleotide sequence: TGTGCCAGCCCGCGGGAGGGCGGGGAGCAGTACTTC. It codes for CASPREGGEQYF.

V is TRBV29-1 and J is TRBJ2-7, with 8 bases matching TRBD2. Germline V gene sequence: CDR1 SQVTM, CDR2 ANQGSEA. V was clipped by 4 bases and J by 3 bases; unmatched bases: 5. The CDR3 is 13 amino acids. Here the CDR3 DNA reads TGCAGCGTTGTTTCTAGCGGGCTCTACGAGCAGTACTTC. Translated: CSVVSSGLYEQYF.

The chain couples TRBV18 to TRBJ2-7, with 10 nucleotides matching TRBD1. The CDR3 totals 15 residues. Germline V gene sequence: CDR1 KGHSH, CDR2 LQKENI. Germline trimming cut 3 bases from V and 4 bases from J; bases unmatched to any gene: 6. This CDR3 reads CASSPEGQGLYEQYF. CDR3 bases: TGTGCCAGCTCACCGGAGGGACAGGGGTTATACGAGCAGTACTTC.

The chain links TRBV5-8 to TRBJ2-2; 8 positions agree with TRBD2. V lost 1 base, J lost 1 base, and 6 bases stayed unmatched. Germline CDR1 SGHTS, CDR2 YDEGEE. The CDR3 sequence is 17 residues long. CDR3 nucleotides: TGTGCCAGCAGCTTGCAGCTAGCGGGCGTGAACACCGGGGAGCTGTTTTTT. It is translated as CASSLQLAGVNTGELFF.

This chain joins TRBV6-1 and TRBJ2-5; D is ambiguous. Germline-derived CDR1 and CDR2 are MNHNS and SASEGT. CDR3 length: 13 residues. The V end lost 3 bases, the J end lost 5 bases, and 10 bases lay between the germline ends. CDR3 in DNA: TGTGCCAGCAGTGAGCTTTGGGCGGAGACCCAGTACTTC. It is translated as CASSELWAETQYF.

The CDR3 reads CASSDTGDTEAFF. In DNA form, the CDR3 reads TGTGCCAGCAGTGATACGGGGGACACTGAAGCTTTCTTT. This chain uses TRBV6-1 with TRBJ1-1; D is possibly TRBD1 (5 bases). Germline V gene data show CDR1 as MNHNS and CDR2 as SASEGT. The germline V and J ends were trimmed by 3 bases and 3 bases, with 8 bases remaining between them. CDR3 length: 13 residues.

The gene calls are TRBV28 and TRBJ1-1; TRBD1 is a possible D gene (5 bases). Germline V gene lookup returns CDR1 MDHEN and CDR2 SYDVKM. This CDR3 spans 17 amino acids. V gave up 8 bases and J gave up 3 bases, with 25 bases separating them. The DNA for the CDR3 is TGTGCCAGCCGACCGGGCGGGGGTGTACTGACCGACACTGAAGCTTTCTTT. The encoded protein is CASRPGGGVLTDTEAFF.

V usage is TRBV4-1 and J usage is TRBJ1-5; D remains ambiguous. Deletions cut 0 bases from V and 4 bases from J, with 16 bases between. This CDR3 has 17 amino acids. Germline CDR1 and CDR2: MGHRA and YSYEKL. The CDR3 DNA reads TGCGCCAGCAGCCAAGATCCCCACTCGAGGGCGAATCAGCCCCAGCATTTT. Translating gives CASSQDPHSRANQPQHF.

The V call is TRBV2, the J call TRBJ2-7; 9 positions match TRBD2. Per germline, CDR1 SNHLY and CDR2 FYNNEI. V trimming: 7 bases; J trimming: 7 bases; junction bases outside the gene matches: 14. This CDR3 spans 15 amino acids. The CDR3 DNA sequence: TGTGCCAGCACCCTGACTCCAGCGGGAGGCCAAGAGCAGTACTTC. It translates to CASTLTPAGGQEQYF.

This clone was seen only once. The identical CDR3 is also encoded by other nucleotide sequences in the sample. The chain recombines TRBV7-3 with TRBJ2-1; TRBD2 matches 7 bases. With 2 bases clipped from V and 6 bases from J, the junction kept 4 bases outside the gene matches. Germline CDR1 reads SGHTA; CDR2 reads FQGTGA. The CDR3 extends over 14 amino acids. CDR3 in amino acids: CASSLAGVANEQFF. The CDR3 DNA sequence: TGTGCCAGCAGCTTAGCGGGAGTAGCCAATGAGCAGTTCTTC. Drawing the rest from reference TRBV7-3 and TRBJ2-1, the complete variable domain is GAGVSQTPSNKVTEKGKYVELRCDPISGHTALYWYRQSLGQGPEFLIYFQGTGAADDSGLPNDRFFAVRPEGSVSTLKIQRTERGDSAVYLCASSLAGVANEQFFGPGTRLTVL.

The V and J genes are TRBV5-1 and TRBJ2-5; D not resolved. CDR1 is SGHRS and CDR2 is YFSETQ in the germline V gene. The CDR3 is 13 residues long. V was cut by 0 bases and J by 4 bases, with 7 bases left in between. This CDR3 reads CASSLAFGETQYF. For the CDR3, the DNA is TGCGCCAGCAGCTTGGCGTTTGGAGAGACCCAGTACTTC.

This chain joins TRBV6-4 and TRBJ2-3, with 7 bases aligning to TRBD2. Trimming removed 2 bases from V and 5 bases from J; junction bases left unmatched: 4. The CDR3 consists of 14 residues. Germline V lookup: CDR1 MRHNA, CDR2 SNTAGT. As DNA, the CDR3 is TGTGCCAGCAGTGACAGGGGAGGGGAAGATACGCAGTATTTT. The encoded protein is CASSDRGGEDTQYF.

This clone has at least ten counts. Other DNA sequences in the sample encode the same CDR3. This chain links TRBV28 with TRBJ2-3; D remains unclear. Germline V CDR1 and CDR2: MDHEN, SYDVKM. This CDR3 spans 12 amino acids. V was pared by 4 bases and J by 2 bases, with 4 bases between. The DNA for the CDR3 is TGTGCCAGCAGTTCGAACACAGATACGCAGTATTTT. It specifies CASSSNTDTQYF.

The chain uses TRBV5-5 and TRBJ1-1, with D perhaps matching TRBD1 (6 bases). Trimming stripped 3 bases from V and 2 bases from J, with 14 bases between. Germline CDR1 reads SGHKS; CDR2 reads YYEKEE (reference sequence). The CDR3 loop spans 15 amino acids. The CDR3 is CASSSIQGSNTEAFF. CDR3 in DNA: TGTGCCAGCAGCTCCATCCAGGGGAGCAACACTGAAGCTTTCTTT.

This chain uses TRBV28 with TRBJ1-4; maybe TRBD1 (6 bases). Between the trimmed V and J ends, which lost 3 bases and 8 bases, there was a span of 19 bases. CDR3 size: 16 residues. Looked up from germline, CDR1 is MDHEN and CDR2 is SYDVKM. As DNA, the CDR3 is TGTGCCAGCAGTTTCCCTGGTTTTGGGGGGCTGGAAAAACTGTTTTTT. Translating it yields CASSFPGFGGLEKLFF.

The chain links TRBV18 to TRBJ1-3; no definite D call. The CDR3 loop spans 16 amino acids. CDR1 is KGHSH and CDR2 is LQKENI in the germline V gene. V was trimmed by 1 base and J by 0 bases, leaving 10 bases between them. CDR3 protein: CASSPQRVRSGNTIYF. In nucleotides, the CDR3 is TGTGCCAGCTCACCACAGAGGGTGCGCTCTGGAAACACCATATATTTT.